Listed below are T cell receptor beta chains from one sample, sequenced in a study of blood T cells in healthy people across ages. MiXCR, run by TCRdb on the 5' RACE reads, gives a single entry per CDR3 protein. The table lists around 700,000 distinct CDR3 sequences, roughly 25% of them singletons, with under 9.5% in the top ten. These same records also appear under a second study, on T cells of mothers and their children.

Sequencing used blood. All receptors derive from a boy younger than 18 in good health. The CDR3 runs from the conserved cysteine through the conserved F or W. D genes are given only for firm matches. Not every row has a clone size; where given, it reads once, few, many or a size class.

few,TRBJ1-1,NA,TRBV20-1,TGCAGTGCAGACAGAGCGAACACTGAAGCTTTCTTT,CSADRANTEAFF
NA,TRBJ2-1,TRBD1,TRBV20-1,TGCAGTGCTAGAGAGGCAGGGGGCCAGTTCTTC,CSAREAGGQFF
NA,TRBJ2-5,NA,TRBV29-1,TGCAGCGTTGCTCGGGCGCAACAAGAGACCCAGTACTTC,CSVARAQQETQYF
few,TRBJ1-2,TRBD1,TRBV7-2,TGTGCCAGCAGCTTCCGGACAGGGTACGACTATGGCTACACCTTC,CASSFRTGYDYGYTF
NA,TRBJ2-7,NA,TRBV10-3,TGTGCCACCACTGACAGCTACGAGCAGTACTTC,CATTDSYEQYF
few,TRBJ1-2,TRBD1,TRBV10-2,TGCGCCAGCAGTGAGCCTTATGAGGGACAGAGAGCCCTAGGAAACTATGGCTACACCTTC,CASSEPYEGQRALGNYGYTF
NA,TRBJ2-5,NA,TRBV4-1,TGCGCCAGCAGCCAACGCGCGGGACACCAAGAGACCCAGTACTTC,CASSQRAGHQETQYF
NA,TRBJ2-1,NA,TRBV20-1,TGCAGTGCTAGTAGAACTCTGAGAGATGAGCAGTTCTTC,CSASRTLRDEQFF
few,TRBJ2-6,TRBD2,TRBV28,TGTGCCAGCAGTTCCGGACTAGCGGGAACCCCTGGGGCCAACGTCCTGACTTTC,CASSSGLAGTPGANVLTF
NA,TRBJ2-5,TRBD2,TRBV13,TGTGCCAGCAGCGACGGACTAGCGGGGGATAAACGAGAGACCCAGTACTTC,CASSDGLAGDKRETQYF
few,TRBJ1-5,NA,TRBV27,TGTGCCAGCAGTCCAAGCACCTATAGCAATCAGCCCCAGCATTTT,CASSPSTYSNQPQHF
NA,TRBJ2-7,TRBD2,TRBV27,TGTGCCAGCAAACGACTGGGACTAGACGCTCTCTACGAGCAGTACTTC,CASKRLGLDALYEQYF
few,TRBJ1-1,NA,TRBV5-1,TGCGCCAGCAGCTTTTCAGGAGGGTTTGTTGAAGCTTTCTTT,CASSFSGGFVEAFF
NA,TRBJ2-3,TRBD1,TRBV7-3,TGTGCCAGCAGCCGTACAGGGGTACGAACAGATACGCAGTATTTT,CASSRTGVRTDTQYF
once,TRBJ2-7,NA,TRBV11-2,TGTGCCAGCAGTTACCCTCGTAGGGCCGACCACGAGCAGTACTTC,CASSYPRRADHEQYF
few,TRBJ2-1,TRBD2,TRBV7-8,TGTGCCAGCAGCACAACTAGCGGGGTTTATGAGCAGTTCTTC,CASSTTSGVYEQFF
NA,TRBJ2-7,TRBD1,TRBV2,TGTGCCAGCTCCGGGACAGGGCCCACGTACGAGCAGTACTTC,CASSGTGPTYEQYF
NA,TRBJ2-5,NA,TRBV7-9,TGTGCCAGCAGCTTAGGACCTTCGGGGCAAGAGACCCAGTACTTC,CASSLGPSGQETQYF
NA,TRBJ2-4,NA,TRBV4-2,TGTGCCAGCAGCCAAGACGGGGGGCAAAGAAGCATTCAGTACTTC,CASSQDGGQRSIQYF
few,TRBJ2-5,TRBD2,TRBV27,TGTGCCAGCAGTTCTACCGGGCCCTGGGAGGGTGAGACCCAGTACTTC,CASSSTGPWEGETQYF
few,TRBJ2-4,NA,TRBV27,TGTGCCAGCAGGCCAACCGGGACCACCGCCATTCAGTACTTC,CASRPTGTTAIQYF
NA,TRBJ2-1,NA,TRBV10-3,TGTGCCATCAGGGGGACTGGGGATTATGAGCAGTTCTTC,CAIRGTGDYEQFF
few,TRBJ1-2,NA,TRBV7-2,TGTGCCAGCAGCTTCCGGGTTGCGGGAGGCTACACCTTC,CASSFRVAGGYTF
few,TRBJ2-1,NA,TRBV6-2/TRBV6-3,TGTGCCAGCAGTCCTCGACTGGGGAAGTACTCCTACAATGAGCAGTTCTTC,CASSPRLGKYSYNEQFF
NA,TRBJ2-1,NA,TRBV24-1,TGTGCCACCAGTGATTTTGACAATGAGCAGTTCTTC,CATSDFDNEQFF
NA,TRBJ1-4,NA,TRBV29-1,TGCAGCGTTTCCGACGGACCTAATGAAAAACTGTTTTTT,CSVSDGPNEKLFF
NA,TRBJ2-5,TRBD1,TRBV9,TGTGCCAGCAGCGGAAGAGACAGGGGTGAAGGAGAGACCCAGTACTTC,CASSGRDRGEGETQYF
few,TRBJ2-7,NA,TRBV20-1,TGCAGTGTTCCCAGGGGATCCTACGAGCAGTACTTC,CSVPRGSYEQYF
NA,TRBJ2-1,TRBD1,TRBV6-1,TGTGCCAGCAGTGCCCGACAGGGGCATGAGCAGTTCTTC,CASSARQGHEQFF
few,TRBJ2-1,TRBD1,TRBV25-1,TGTGCCAGCCAGGACAGGGGGCGACATGAGCAGTTCTTC,CASQDRGRHEQFF
NA,TRBJ2-5,NA,TRBV4-1,TGCGCCAGCAGCCAAGATGGAGGACAGGAGGGCGAGACCCAGTACTTC,CASSQDGGQEGETQYF
many,TRBJ2-7,NA,TRBV11-2,TGTGCCAGCAGCACCCGGGGGTCCTACGAGCAGTACTTC,CASSTRGSYEQYF
NA,TRBJ1-2,TRBD1,TRBV2,TGTGCCAGAGGGACAGGATTAGATGGCTACACCTTC,CARGTGLDGYTF
NA,TRBJ2-1,NA,TRBV7-6,TGTGCCAGCAGCTCCGTCTCGCCCCGGCAGTTCTTC,CASSSVSPRQFF
NA,TRBJ1-4,TRBD1,TRBV27,TGTGCCAGCAGCCAGATGGGGGACAGGGGGTATGGGGAAAAACTGTTTTTT,CASSQMGDRGYGEKLFF